The TCR beta chain under discussion was sequenced for a study of shared clonotypes between healthy human individuals. Across the whole study: Two women and a few men aged 18 to 49 served as donors.

The CDR3 runs 18 residues. V was clipped by 4 bases and J by 0 bases; unmatched bases: 10. CDR1 is LNHDA, CDR2 SQIVND, per germline (reference sequence). Sequenced by immunoSEQ multiplex PCR; TCRdb stores in-frame clones only, minus some. The sample gives under 200,000 clones, around 93% of which show up once; around 0.067% is in the top ten. In this sample, this clone turned up once. This chain joins TRBV19 and TRBJ1-5; TRBD1 matches at 9 bases. The sequence came from a young woman in good health. The source material was naive CD4+ T cells sorted from blood. The subset: CD45RA+ positively selected. The CDR3: CASSRPRDRVTSNQPQHF. The CDR3 coding sequence is TGTGCCAGTAGTAGACCCCGGGACAGGGTAACTAGCAATCAGCCCCAGCATTTT.